The 28 T cell receptor beta chains below all came from one sample that was sequenced in a study of T cell responses to AZD1222 COVID-19 vaccine. Only in-frame clones appear in the TCRdb table, and some are missing; sequencing was by immunoSEQ multiplex PCR. The sample holds 130,000 to 150,000 clones, about 91% seen once. The source material was peripheral blood, sampled on day 0 of AZD1222 vaccination. All receptors come from an adult in good health.

This clone was found once. The rearrangement uses TRBV6-5 and TRBJ1-5, with D possibly being TRBD1 (5 bases). Germline V gene lookup returns CDR1 MNHEY and CDR2 SVGAGI. V lost 6 bases to trimming and J lost 1 base, with 13 bases between them. The CDR3 consists of 15 residues. CDR3 DNA sequence: TGTGCCAGCAGGCAGCGGCGGGGGAGCAATCAGCCCCAGCATTTT. Protein: CASRQRRGSNQPQHF.

The chain links TRBV29-1 to TRBJ2-1; no clear D. The CDR3 is 10 residues long. V was trimmed by 3 bases and J by 6 bases, leaving 3 bases between them. Germline V gives CDR1 SQVTM, CDR2 ANQGSEA. The CDR3 DNA reads as TGCAGCGTTGAGCCCAATGAGCAGTTCTTC. It encodes CSVEPNEQFF.

The CDR3 bases are TGTGCCAGCAGCCCCATCTCAGGTGGCGAGCAGTACTTC. This encodes CASSPISGGEQYF. The chain joins TRBV12-3 or TRBV12-4 to TRBJ2-7; D gene unclear. The CDR3 consists of 13 residues. The germline V and J ends were trimmed by 6 bases and 6 bases, with 15 bases remaining between them.

This clone was seen a handful of times. This chain connects TRBV5-1 to TRBJ1-3, with 9 bases fitting TRBD1. V lost 1 base to trimming and J lost 0 bases; unmatched junction nucleotides: 2. CDR1 and CDR2 (germline): SGHRS, YFSETQ. The CDR3 is 16 amino acids. CDR3: CASSLTGGSSGNTIYF. The CDR3 region has the DNA TGCGCCAGCAGCTTGACAGGGGGCAGCTCTGGAAACACCATATATTTT. The complete variable domain, with remaining parts taken from reference TRBV5-1 and TRBJ1-3, reads KAGVTQTPRYLIKTRGQQVTLSCSPISGHRSVSWYQQTPGQGLQFLFEYFSETQRNKGNFPGRFSGRQFSNSRSEMNVSTLELGDSALYLCASSLTGGSSGNTIYFGEGSWLTVV.

V is TRBV18 and J is TRBJ2-2; 9 nucleotides align to TRBD1. Germline V gene sequence: CDR1 KGHSH, CDR2 LQKENI. The CDR3 sequence is 18 residues long. The trim removed 1 base at V and 0 bases at J, leaving 6 bases unmatched. The CDR3 sequence is CASSPLPGQGSNTGELFF. CDR3 DNA: TGTGCCAGCTCACCACTCCCCGGACAGGGGTCGAACACCGGGGAGCTGTTTTTT.

V gene TRBV5-1 combines with J gene TRBJ1-2; D is undetermined. This CDR3 spans 16 amino acids. Germline CDR1 SGHRS, CDR2 YFSETQ. V lost 7 bases and J lost 0, with 19 bases in between. The CDR3, as DNA: TGCGCCAGCGGCAGGTGGAGCATCGCAACTAACTATGGCTACACCTTC. It specifies CASGRWSIATNYGYTF.

The CDR3 sequence: CASCRDRASIYGYTF. CDR3 bases: TGTGCCAGCTGCCGGGACAGGGCTTCTATCTATGGCTACACCTTC. The chain combines TRBV27 with TRBJ1-2, with 9 bases matching TRBD1. V gave up 8 bases and J gave up 4 bases; unmatched junction bases: 11. The CDR3 covers 15 residues. Germline assignment: CDR1 MNHEY and CDR2 SMNVEV (reference sequence).

This clone has only one observation. J is TRBJ2-7 and V is TRBV19; TRBD1 might be the D (6 bases). Germline values: CDR1 LNHDA, CDR2 SQIVND (reference sequence). V was trimmed by 5 bases and J by 1 base, leaving 12 bases between them. The CDR3 consists of 14 residues. As DNA, the CDR3 is TGTGCCAGTAGTCCCCGGGACAATTCCTACGAGCAGTACTTC. Protein product: CASSPRDNSYEQYF. Together with reference TRBV19 and TRBJ2-7, the CDR3 gives the full variable domain: DGGITQSPKYLFRKEGQNVTLSCEQNLNHDAMYWYRQDPGQGLRLIYYSQIVNDFQKGDIAEGYSVSREKKESFPLTVTSAQKNPTAFYLCASSPRDNSYEQYFGPGTRLTVT.

The rearrangement joins TRBV13 to TRBJ1-2, with TRBD1 matching 7 bases. The CDR3 loop spans 14 amino acids. Trimming at V came to 3 bases and at J to 2 bases, leaving 3 bases not matched to a gene. In germline, CDR1 is PRHDT, CDR2 FYEKMQ (reference sequence). For the CDR3, the DNA is TGTGCCAGCAGCTTCCGGACAGGAAACTATGGCTACACCTTC. Its protein is CASSFRTGNYGYTF.

The V call is TRBV11-1, the J call TRBJ2-1, with D maybe TRBD1 (6 bases). This CDR3 spans 14 amino acids. Trimming took 1 base from V and 9 from J, leaving 13 bases between them. Per the germline V gene, CDR1 is SGHAT and CDR2 is FQDESV (reference sequence). The CDR3 DNA sequence: TGTGCCAGCAGCTTAGAAGCAGGGGCGGGTGAGCAGTTCTTC. Translating gives CASSLEAGAGEQFF.

This chain joins TRBV10-1 and TRBJ1-5; 8 bases align to TRBD1. This CDR3 region has 15 residues. Germline CDR1 and CDR2: WNHNN and SYGVQD (reference sequence). The J segment lost 0 bases and the V segment lost 4 bases, leaving 2 bases of the junction unmatched. CDR3 nucleotide sequence: TGCGCCAGCAGTGCCGGACAGGGTAGCAATCAGCCCCAGCATTTT. Translation: CASSAGQGSNQPQHF.

This sequence joins TRBV5-1 and TRBJ1-4; tentatively, D is TRBD1 (6 bases). CDR1 SGHRS and CDR2 YFSETQ come from the germline V gene. The CDR3 is 14 amino acids. Trimming shortened V by 5 bases and J by 5 bases, and 13 bases separated the two germline ends. CDR3 sequence: CASRSGGGNEKLFF. The CDR3 nucleotides are TGCGCCAGCAGGAGTGGGGGCGGAAATGAAAAACTGTTTTTT.

This chain's CDR3 is CASSSGVRQPQHF. Here the CDR3 DNA reads TGTGCCAGTAGTTCAGGGGTACGGCAGCCCCAGCATTTT. The rearrangement joins TRBV19 to TRBJ1-5; the D gene is possibly TRBD1 (6 bases). The CDR3 totals 13 residues. Trimming took off 5 bases at V and 7 bases at J, with 12 bases between the two ends. The germline CDR1 and CDR2 sequences are LNHDA and SQIVND (reference sequence).

This chain connects TRBV18 to TRBJ1-2, with D hard to call. This CDR3 has 15 residues. Trimming removed 3 bases at V and 3 bases at J, with 14 bases between. The germline CDR1 and CDR2 sequences are KGHSH and LQKENI. The CDR3 sequence is CASSPFRGLHYGYTF. The CDR3 DNA follows: TGTGCCAGCTCACCCTTCAGAGGTCTTCACTATGGCTACACCTTC.

V gene TRBV27 combines with J gene TRBJ1-5; no definite D call. V was clipped by 8 bases and J by 4 bases, with 9 bases between them. The CDR3 loop spans 12 amino acids. Germline-derived CDR1 and CDR2 are MNHEY and SMNVEV (reference sequence). The DNA of the CDR3 is TGTGCCAGCGGGAGTAGGAATCAGCCCCAGCATTTT. Residues: CASGSRNQPQHF.

The chain has TRBV11-3 and TRBJ2-2; D uncertain. The germline V gene encodes CDR1 SGHNT and CDR2 YENEEA. The CDR3 contains 11 residues. With 2 bases removed from V and 8 bases from J, the gap between germline ends came to 3 bases. The CDR3: CASSLKGELFF. In DNA form, the CDR3 reads TGTGCCAGCAGCTTAAAGGGGGAGCTGTTTTTT.

V usage is TRBV19 and J usage is TRBJ1-5; D is undetermined. CDR1 and CDR2 from the germline V gene are LNHDA and SQIVND (reference sequence). V gave up 0 bases and J gave up 5 bases, with 8 bases separating them. The CDR3 runs 14 residues. CDR3 DNA: TGTGCCAGTAGTATAGAACGGGCAGATCAGCCCCAGCATTTT. Its translation: CASSIERADQPQHF.

The genes are TRBV29-1 and TRBJ2-3, with 8 bases that match TRBD2. The CDR3 consists of 14 residues. V dropped 3 bases and J dropped 2; count of bases not matched to a gene: 4. Germline CDR1 reads SQVTM; CDR2 reads ANQGSEA. The CDR3 protein is CSVDGGGFTDTQYF. The CDR3 DNA reads TGCAGCGTTGATGGCGGGGGGTTCACAGATACGCAGTATTTT.

The J gene is TRBJ1-2, the V gene TRBV7-9; D remains unclear. Germline V gene data show CDR1 as SEHNR and CDR2 as FQNEAQ (reference sequence). The CDR3 sequence is 12 residues long. The ends were cut back, 1 base at V and 6 bases at J, with 6 bases in the middle. The CDR3 bases are TGTGCCAGCAGCTTAGGGTGGAATGGCTACACCTTC. Its translation: CASSLGWNGYTF.

The chain joins TRBV7-2 to TRBJ1-2; D possibly corresponds to TRBD1 (5 bases). This CDR3 is 16 amino acids long. Germline CDR1 and CDR2: SGHTA and FQGNSA. The V gene lost 1 base and the J gene lost 7 bases, with 19 bases spanning the gap. CDR3 nucleotides: TGTGCCAGCAGCTTAGGCTTCTTAGGGGAAGGTCCTGGCTACACCTTC. Translating gives CASSLGFLGEGPGYTF.

CDR3 amino acids: CATSDYRTAPSTDTQYF. The CDR3 DNA sequence: TGTGCCACCAGTGATTACCGGACAGCGCCTAGCACAGATACGCAGTATTTT. This sequence joins TRBV24-1 and TRBJ2-3, with a weak D call TRBD1 (6 bases). In germline, CDR1 is KGHDR, CDR2 SFDVKD. V lost 2 bases and J lost 0, with 14 bases in between. The CDR3 has 17 amino acids.

The chain couples TRBV7-3 to TRBJ2-2, with D hard to call. Germline loops: CDR1 SGHTA, CDR2 FQGTGA. The CDR3 loop spans 14 amino acids. V lost 4 bases, J lost 0 bases, and 6 bases lay in between. The CDR3 loop is CASSYGSNTGELFF. For the CDR3, the DNA is TGTGCCAGCAGCTATGGTTCGAACACCGGGGAGCTGTTTTTT. Variable domain in full (rest from reference TRBV7-3 and TRBJ2-2): GAGVSQTPSNKVTEKGKYVELRCDPISGHTALYWYRQSLGQGPEFLIYFQGTGAADDSGLPNDRFFAVRPEGSVSTLKIQRTERGDSAVYLCASSYGSNTGELFFGEGSRLTVL.

The chain joins TRBV5-6 to TRBJ2-3; D unresolved. V was shortened by 4 bases and J by 1 base, with 13 bases between the two germline ends. This CDR3 contains 15 residues. Germline V lookup: CDR1 SGHDT, CDR2 YYEEEE. The CDR3 sequence is CASSLWREGTDTQYF. The CDR3 DNA reads TGTGCCAGCAGCCTATGGAGAGAGGGCACAGATACGCAGTATTTT.

The chain uses TRBV10-3 and TRBJ1-1; D not certain. The CDR3 is made up of 12 amino acids. Deletions cut 4 bases from V and 3 bases from J, with 6 bases between. The germline gives CDR1 ENHRY, CDR2 SYGVKD. The CDR3 bases are TGTGCCATCAGTGCCCGGGACACTGAAGCTTTCTTT. It translates to CAISARDTEAFF.

This chain uses TRBV7-9 with TRBJ1-2; 7 bases align to TRBD1. Germline V gives CDR1 SEHNR, CDR2 FQNEAQ (reference sequence). The CDR3 is 16 residues long. Germline trimming cut 5 bases from V and 1 base from J; bases unmatched to any gene: 10. The CDR3 nucleotides read TGTGCCAGCAGCCCGACAGGGAATACAATTAACTATGGCTACACCTTC. It codes for CASSPTGNTINYGYTF.

This chain connects TRBV11-2 to TRBJ2-2; D gene uncertain. V was pared by 4 bases and J by 0 bases, with 12 bases between. The CDR3 is made up of 16 amino acids. Germline V gene sequence: CDR1 SGHAT, CDR2 FQNNGV. CDR3 bases: TGTGCCAGCAGCTCCCATGGTAGCTCGAACACCGGGGAGCTGTTTTTT. Translating it yields CASSSHGSSNTGELFF.

This sequence joins TRBV5-1 and TRBJ1-1; D remains unclear. The CDR3 covers 14 residues. Germline CDR1 and CDR2: SGHRS and YFSETQ. With 0 bases removed from V and 3 bases from J, the gap between germline ends came to 9 bases. The CDR3 protein is CASSLAWTDTEAFF. Written as DNA, the CDR3 is TGCGCCAGCAGCTTGGCTTGGACGGACACTGAAGCTTTCTTT.

The J gene is TRBJ2-5, the V gene TRBV24-1; D not certain. This CDR3 comprises 17 residues. The V and J ends lost 2 bases and 2 bases respectively, with 17 bases between them. Germline lookup yields CDR1 KGHDR and CDR2 SFDVKD. Written as DNA, the CDR3 is TGTGCCACCAGTGATTACGGCAACCCCACCGGTCAAGAGACCCAGTACTTC. This translates into CATSDYGNPTGQETQYF.